This TCR beta chain is drawn from a study of post-analysis software for immune sequencing data (dated by TCRdb to the mid-2010s). With regard to the full study: Disease courses on record covered relapsing-remitting, secondary progressive and progressive-relapsing multiple sclerosis, though some patients had no subtype annotation. The multiple sclerosis patient repertoires were compared with about a dozen previously published healthy control repertoires from donors aged roughly 6 to 27 years. A subset of samples was prepared in parallel using single-end sample barcoding, then pooled and co-amplified after Illumina adapter ligation.

As encoded in the germline V gene, CDR1 is MGHRA while CDR2 is YSYEKL. V is pared back by 0 bases and J by 9 bases, with 12 bases lying between the germline termini. Reading from cysteine to phenylalanine, the CDR3 counts 14 amino acids. Only the CDR3 region is kept as DNA, spanning 42 bases read in frame from base 1. As to this clonotype: It has no known antigen specificity. No base qualities exist here, and no much larger clone lies one base off it.

To demonstrate the VDJtools post-analysis software, the study profiled TCR beta repertoires from the peripheral blood of about 13 young patients with multiple sclerosis. The multiple sclerosis patients were children and adolescents between roughly 6 and 16 years of age. Results the study describes overall, beyond this receptor: Patients showed significantly higher frequencies than controls for a handful of TRBV segments, among them TRBV5-6, TRBV5-1 and TRBV20-1. Compared with controls, multiple sclerosis patients had significantly lower normalized Chao1 diversity, a finding suggesting substantial peripheral T-cell clonal expansion. Strong co-clustering of samples prepared in the same batch was shown by direct clustering with F measure, prompting a batch-effect correction. The control group was slightly older than the multiple sclerosis patient group.

The protocol used for the library was PCR. The sequencer was an Illumina HiSeq 2500. To reduce PCR and sequencing biases, unique molecular identifiers were built into the TCR beta cDNA libraries. Per 1 to 10 million input T cells, some 500,000 cDNA molecules were obtained, such that each molecule approximated one T cell. The patient libraries were prepared and sequenced using the same protocol as the earlier healthy control dataset. Within a given batch, samples were prepared together, multiplexed and sequenced on the same HiSeq lane. Processing in the source paper ran as follows. MIGEC handled the raw barcoded reads, throwing out single-read molecular identifier groups before consensus assembly and CDR3 extraction. VDJtools was used for post-analysis of the clonotype tables, with diversity normalized by down-sampling every dataset to the smallest sample size. In repertoire overlap clustering, CDR3 amino acid sequences, but not nucleotide sequences, were matched to correct batch-related cross-sample contamination. TCRdb reran the public reads through fastp at Q25 and MiXCR, keeping productive beta chains. Every CDR3 protein is listed once, alongside the most common genes and DNA of its rows. The V and J calls here are based on TCRdb, not the publication. Across this sample there are hundreds of thousands of distinct CDR3 sequences, with approximately 59% seen only once. Together, the top ten hold around 11% of the sample.

The clonotype was recovered from a girl aged 2-9 years with multiple sclerosis. The receptor chain draws on TRBV4-1 and TRBJ2-1, with the D gene too uncertain to name. Material for sequencing was blood. The DNA reads TGCGCCAGCAGCCAAGATGAAGTCGGAAGTGAGCAGTTCTTC. Its product reads: CASSQDEVGSEQFF.